This TCR gamma chain was captured by sequencing in a study of gamma delta lymphoproliferative disorders and STAT genes. Study context: Gamma-chain libraries were built from at least 50 ng of genomic DNA with the LymphoTrack Dx TCRG Assay.

The CDR3 length is 14 residues. On this clone itself: A read error is likely here: a far larger clone is one base away. The sample holds other DNA sequences that translate to the same CDR3.

TCRdb re-called the multiplex PCR reads using CATT. Of 800 to 950 gamma-chain clones listed, over 20% are singletons. Sequencing used genomic DNA taken from PBMCs of patients and controls. This receptor was identified in a human donor in good health. The rearrangement joins TRGV10 to TRGJP1. No J gene is reported in TCRdb; it was inferred here by comparing the DNA with germline. TRGV10 counts as an open reading frame of uncertain function. What was sequenced was blood. The CDR3 nucleotides read TGTGCTGCGTGGGTGGCGAACACTGGCTGGTTCAAGATATTT. Protein sequence: CAAWVANTGWFKIF.